This T cell receptor (beta chain) was identified during a study of T cell repertoires in cytomegalovirus infection. Trimming cost V 1 base and J 12 bases; bases outside gene matches: 6. The CDR3 totals 13 residues. CDR1 is SGHTA, CDR2 FQGNSA, per germline. One entry per CDR3 protein results from TCRdb running MiXCR on the reads. The profile shows some 320,000 distinct CDR3 sequences, more than 8% of them singletons. Broader study findings: Cumulative public TCR beta family frequency identified CMV carriers with the relevant HLA. Dominant in the ex vivo response were TCR beta clonotypes restricted by HLA-C and specific for CMV.

As for this clonotype: Its antigen is still unknown.

The chain recombines TRBV7-2 with TRBJ2-3; 8 positions agree with TRBD2. This clonotype was obtained from a human donor in good health (CMV status not recorded). Some clones in this sample may be carry-over from other donors' samples. Sequencing was done on a sample of PBMCs. CDR3: CASSLGRREGQYF. CDR3 nucleotides: TGTGCCAGCAGCTTAGGTAGACGGGAGGGCCAGTATTTT.